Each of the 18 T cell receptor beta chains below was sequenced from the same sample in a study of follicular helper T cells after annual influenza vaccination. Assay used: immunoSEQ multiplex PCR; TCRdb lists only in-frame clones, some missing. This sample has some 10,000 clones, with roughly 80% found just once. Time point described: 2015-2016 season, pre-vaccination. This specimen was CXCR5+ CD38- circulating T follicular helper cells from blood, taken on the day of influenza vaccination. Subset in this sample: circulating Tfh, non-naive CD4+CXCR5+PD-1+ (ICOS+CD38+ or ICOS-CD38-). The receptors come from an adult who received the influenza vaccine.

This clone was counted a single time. The DNA of the CDR3 is TGCAGCGTCCGAGGGGCTAGTGCCCAGTACTTC. Its translation: CSVRGASAQYF. The chain recombines TRBV29-1 with TRBJ2-5; D possibly matches TRBD1 or TRBD2 (5 bases each). Trimming pared 6 bases from V and 9 bases from J, leaving 14 bases between. CDR3 size: 11 residues. The germline gives CDR1 SQVTM, CDR2 ANQGSEA.

CDR3 loop: CASSLEGALSNQPQHF. The DNA for the CDR3 is TGTGCCAGCAGCTTAGAGGGGGCGTTGAGCAATCAGCCCCAGCATTTT. This rearrangement joins TRBV7-8 to TRBJ1-5; 7 bases agree with TRBD1. V trimming: 1 base; J trimming: 1 base; junction bases outside the gene matches: 4. This CDR3 region has 16 residues. Germline-derived CDR1 and CDR2 are SGHVS and FQNEAQ. Full variable domain (outside the CDR3, taken from reference TRBV7-8 and TRBJ1-5): GAGVSQSPRYKVAKRGQDVALRCDPISGHVSLFWYQQALGQGPEFLTYFQNEAQLDKSGLPSDRFFAERPEGSVSTLKIQRTQQEDSAVYLCASSLEGALSNQPQHFGDGTRLSIL.

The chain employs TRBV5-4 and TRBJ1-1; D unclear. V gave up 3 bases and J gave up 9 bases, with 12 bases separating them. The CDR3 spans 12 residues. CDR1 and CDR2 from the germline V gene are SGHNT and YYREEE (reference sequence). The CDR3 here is CASSSKSGQAFF. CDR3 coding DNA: TGTGCCAGCAGCTCAAAATCTGGCCAAGCTTTCTTT.

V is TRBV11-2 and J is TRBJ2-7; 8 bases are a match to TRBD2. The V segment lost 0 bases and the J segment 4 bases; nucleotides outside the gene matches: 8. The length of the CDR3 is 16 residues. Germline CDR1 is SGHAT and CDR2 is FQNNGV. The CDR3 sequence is CASSLDLGGGLYEQYF. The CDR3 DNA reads TGTGCCAGCAGCTTAGACCTCGGGGGGGGGCTATACGAGCAGTACTTC.

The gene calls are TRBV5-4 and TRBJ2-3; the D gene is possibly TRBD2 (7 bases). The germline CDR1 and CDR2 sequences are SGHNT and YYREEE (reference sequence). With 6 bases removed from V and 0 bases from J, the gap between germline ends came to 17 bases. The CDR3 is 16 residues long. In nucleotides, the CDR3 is TGTGCCAGCACCCAGGTTAGGGGGGGAAGCACAGATACGCAGTATTTT. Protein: CASTQVRGGSTDTQYF. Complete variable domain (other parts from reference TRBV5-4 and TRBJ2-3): ETGVTQSPTHLIKTRGQQVTLRCSSQSGHNTVSWYQQALGQGPQFIFQYYREEENGRGNFPPRFSGLQFPNYSSELNVNALELDDSALYLCASTQVRGGSTDTQYFGPGTRLTVL.

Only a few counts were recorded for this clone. In DNA form, the CDR3 reads TGTGCCAGCAGAAGCAGGATGGGCGAGCAGTACTTC. Its protein product is CASRSRMGEQYF. The chain couples TRBV6-1 to TRBJ2-7; D gene uncertain. Trimming removed 6 bases at V and 6 bases at J, with 12 bases between. The germline gives CDR1 MNHNS, CDR2 SASEGT. This CDR3 contains 12 residues.

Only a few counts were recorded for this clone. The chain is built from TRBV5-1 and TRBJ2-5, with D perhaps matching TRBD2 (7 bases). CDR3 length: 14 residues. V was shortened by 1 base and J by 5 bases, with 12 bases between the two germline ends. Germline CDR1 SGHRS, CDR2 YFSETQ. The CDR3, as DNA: TGCGCCAGCAGCTTGTCACAGGGAGGGGAGACCCAGTACTTC. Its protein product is CASSLSQGGETQYF.

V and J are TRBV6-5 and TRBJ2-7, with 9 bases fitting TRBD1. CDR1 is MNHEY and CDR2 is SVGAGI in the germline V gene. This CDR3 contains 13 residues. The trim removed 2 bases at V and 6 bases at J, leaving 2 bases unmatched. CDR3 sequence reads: CASSYGDRAEQYF. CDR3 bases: TGTGCCAGCAGTTACGGGGACAGGGCCGAGCAGTACTTC.

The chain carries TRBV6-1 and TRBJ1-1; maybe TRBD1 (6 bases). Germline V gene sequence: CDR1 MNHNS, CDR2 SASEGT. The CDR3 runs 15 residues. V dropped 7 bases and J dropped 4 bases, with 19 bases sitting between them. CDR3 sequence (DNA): TGTGCCAGCACCTGGAGCAGGGGAGAAACCACTGAAGCTTTCTTT. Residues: CASTWSRGETTEAFF.

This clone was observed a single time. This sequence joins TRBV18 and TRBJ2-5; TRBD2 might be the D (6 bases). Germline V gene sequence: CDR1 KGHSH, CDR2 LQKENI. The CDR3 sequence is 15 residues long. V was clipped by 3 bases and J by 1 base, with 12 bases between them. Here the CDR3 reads CASSPPGGFQETQYF. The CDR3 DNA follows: TGTGCCAGCTCACCCCCCGGAGGGTTCCAAGAGACCCAGTACTTC.

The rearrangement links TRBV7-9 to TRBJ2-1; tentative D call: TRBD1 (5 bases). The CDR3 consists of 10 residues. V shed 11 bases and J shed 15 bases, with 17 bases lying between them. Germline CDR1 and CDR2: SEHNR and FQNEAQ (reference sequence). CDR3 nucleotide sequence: TGTGCCCCAGGGCCGGGTCTGGGGTTCTTC. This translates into CAPGPGLGFF.

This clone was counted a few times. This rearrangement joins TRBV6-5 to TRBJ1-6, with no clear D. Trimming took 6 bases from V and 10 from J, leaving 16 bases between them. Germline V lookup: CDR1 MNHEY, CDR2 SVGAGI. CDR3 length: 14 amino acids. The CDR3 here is CASRTPGLTSPLHF. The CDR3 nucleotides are TGTGCCAGCAGGACACCAGGCCTCACCTCACCCCTCCACTTT.

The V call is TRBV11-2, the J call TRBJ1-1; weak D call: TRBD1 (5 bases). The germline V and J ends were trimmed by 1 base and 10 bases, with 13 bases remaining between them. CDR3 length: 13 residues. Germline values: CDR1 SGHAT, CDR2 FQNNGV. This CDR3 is CASSLGFEGAAFF. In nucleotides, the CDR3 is TGTGCCAGCAGCTTAGGGTTCGAAGGGGCAGCTTTCTTT.

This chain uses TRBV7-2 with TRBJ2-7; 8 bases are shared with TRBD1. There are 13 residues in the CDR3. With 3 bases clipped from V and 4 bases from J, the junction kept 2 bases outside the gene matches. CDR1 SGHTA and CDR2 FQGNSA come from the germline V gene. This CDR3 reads CASSFGTGYEQYF. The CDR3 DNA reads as TGTGCCAGCAGCTTCGGGACAGGATACGAGCAGTACTTC. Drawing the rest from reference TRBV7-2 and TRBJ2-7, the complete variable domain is GAGVSQSPSNKVTEKGKDVELRCDPISGHTALYWYRQSLGQGLEFLIYFQGNSAPDKSGLPSDRFSAERTGGSVSTLTIQRTQQEDSAVYLCASSFGTGYEQYFGPGTRLTVT.

CDR3 loop: CASSAGGPSTQYF. DNA of the CDR3: TGTGCCAGCTCGGCGGGAGGGCCGTCTACGCAGTATTTT. The J gene is TRBJ2-3, the V gene TRBV7-6; 9 bases agree with TRBD2. V was pared by 8 bases and J by 8 bases, with 8 bases of the junction left unmatched. The V gene's germline CDR1 is SGHVS and CDR2 FNYEAQ. The CDR3 totals 13 residues.

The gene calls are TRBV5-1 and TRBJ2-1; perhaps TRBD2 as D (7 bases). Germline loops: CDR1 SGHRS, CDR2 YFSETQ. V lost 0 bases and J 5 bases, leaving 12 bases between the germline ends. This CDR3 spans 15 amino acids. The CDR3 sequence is CASSLGQGRDNEQFF. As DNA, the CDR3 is TGCGCCAGCAGCTTGGGTCAGGGGAGGGACAATGAGCAGTTCTTC.

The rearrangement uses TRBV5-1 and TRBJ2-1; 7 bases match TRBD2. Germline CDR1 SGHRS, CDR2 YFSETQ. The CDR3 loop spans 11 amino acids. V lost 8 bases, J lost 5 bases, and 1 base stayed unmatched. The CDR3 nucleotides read TGCGCCAGTGGGGGGGACAATGAGCAGTTCTTC. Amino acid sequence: CASGGDNEQFF.

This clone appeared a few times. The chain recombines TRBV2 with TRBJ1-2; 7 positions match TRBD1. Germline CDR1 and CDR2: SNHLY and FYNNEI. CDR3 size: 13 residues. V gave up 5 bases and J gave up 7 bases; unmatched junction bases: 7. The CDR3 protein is CASSTTGVGGYTF. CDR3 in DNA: TGTGCCAGCAGTACAACAGGGGTCGGTGGCTACACCTTC.